Each of the 17 T cell receptor beta chains below was sequenced from the same sample in a study of tumor-infiltrating lymphocytes in primary liver carcinoma. TCR beta cDNA was reverse-transcribed from 500 to 550 ng of total RNA. The reaction used a constant-region primer and ProtoScript II reverse transcriptase. It was through three nested multiplex PCR rounds of slightly modified ARM-PCR that TCR beta libraries arose. With TRBV1-TRBV30 forward primers and a C-beta reverse primer, the first two PCR rounds were run for 10 cycles each. TCRdb re-called the multiplex PCR reads through MiXCR, storing one row per CDR3 protein. The sample consists of approximately 310,000 distinct CDR3 sequences, 65% of them appearing once. Germline DNA was also extracted, with blood RNA taken from unsorted whole blood. The sequencing sample was made of peripheral blood. These receptors all come from a middle-aged man with primary liver carcinoma and hepatitis B virus infection.

Regarding this clonotype: One base away lies a much larger clone, so this may be a sequencing read error. The chain combines TRBV6-5 with TRBJ1-3; no clear D. The germline V gene encodes CDR1 MNHEY and CDR2 SVGAGI. This CDR3 is built from 16 residues. CDR3 in DNA: TGTGCCATCAGTTACTCTGGTCCCTACTCTGGAAACACCATATATTTT. This translates into CAISYSGPYSGNTIYF.

The chain recombines TRBV5-6 with TRBJ2-5; TRBD1 might be the D (6 bases). The germline V gene encodes CDR1 SGHDT and CDR2 YYEEEE. Trimming took 0 bases from V and 9 from J, leaving 18 bases between them. CDR3 length: 15 amino acids. The CDR3 DNA is TGTGCCAGCAGCTTGGGGGGGCTGGGCGGATTGGCCCAGTACTTC. Protein product: CASSLGGLGGLAQYF. Based on the CDR3 plus reference TRBV5-6 and TRBJ2-5, the full variable domain is DAGVTQSPTHLIKTRGQQVTLRCSPKSGHDTVSWYQQALGQGPQFIFQYYEEEERQRGNFPDRFSGHQFPNYSSELNVNALLLGDSALYLCASSLGGLGGLAQYFGPGTRLLVL.

At least ten counts were recorded for this clonotype. The chain carries TRBV29-1 and TRBJ2-7; TRBD1 might be the D (6 bases). Germline CDR1 reads SQVTM; CDR2 reads ANQGSEA. There are 11 residues in the CDR3. Trimming stripped 7 bases from V and 5 bases from J, with 12 bases between. The CDR3 nucleotides are TGCAGCGGGGGACACACGGACGAGCAGTACTTC. Translated, it gives CSGGHTDEQYF.

This clonotype was observed a single time. This clone may be a read error of a much larger clone one base away. The chain links TRBV12-3 or TRBV12-4 to TRBJ2-3, with D tentatively TRBD1 (5 bases). Trimming cost V 7 bases and J 3 bases, with 14 bases left between them. CDR3 length: 14 amino acids. The CDR3 loop is CASNTTRVTDTQYF. The CDR3 nucleotides read TGTGCCAGCAATACCACCAGGGTTACAGATACGCAGTATTTT.

Note on this clonotype: Relative to the germline gene, one junction end is altered; a read error may explain this. The CDR3 DNA is TGTGCCAGCATTGAATTCGGACAGGGAACTGGAAACACCATATATTTT. Amino acid sequence: CASIEFGQGTGNTIYF. This chain uses TRBV6-1 with TRBJ1-3; TRBD1 matches at 8 bases. Germline CDR1 MNHNS, CDR2 SASEGT. The CDR3 runs to 16 residues.

In the case of this clonotype: It may be a read error: a sequence one base away is much more abundant. The chain couples TRBV11-1 to TRBJ2-4; D is unclear. The CDR3 loop spans 14 amino acids. The ends were cut back, 5 bases at V and 9 bases at J, with 17 bases in the middle. Germline V lookup: CDR1 SGHAT, CDR2 FQDESV (reference sequence). CDR3 nucleotide sequence: TGTGCCAGCAGCCTTACCGACTCGAGCCCCATTCAGTACTTC. Translated: CASSLTDSSPIQYF.

The rearrangement joins TRBV18 to TRBJ2-5, with 7 nucleotides matching TRBD2. The CDR3 spans 13 residues. CDR1 KGHSH and CDR2 LQKENI come from the germline V gene. The CDR3 spells CTNSPVAGETQYF. The CDR3 DNA reads as TGTACCAACTCACCGGTAGCGGGAGAGACCCAGTACTTC.

V gene TRBV5-1 combines with J gene TRBJ2-1; 9 bases are shared with TRBD1. V shed 3 bases and J 1 base; nucleotides not matched to a gene: 11. CDR3 size: 18 residues. Germline V lookup: CDR1 SGHRS, CDR2 YFSETQ. The DNA for the CDR3 is TGCGCCAGCAGCTCCAATACCGGGACAGGGCTTTCCTACAATGAGCAGTTCTTC. Translated, it gives CASSSNTGTGLSYNEQFF.

This clonotype is a singleton in its sample. A much larger clone differs from this one at a single base, so this may be a read error. The chain recombines TRBV12-3 or TRBV12-4 with TRBJ2-1; unclear D gene. The length of the CDR3 is 12 residues. CDR3 protein: CASGFAGNEQFF. CDR3 coding DNA: TGTGCCAGCGGTTTTGCAGGAAATGAGCAGTTCTTC.

This clonotype is a singleton in its sample. Just one base apart from a much larger clone, this may be a read error. The rearrangement uses TRBV6-5 and TRBJ2-7; D call uncertain. V gave up 10 bases and J gave up 2 bases, with 21 bases separating them. CDR1 MNHEY and CDR2 SVGAGI come from the germline V gene. The CDR3 covers 15 residues. The CDR3 is CAIGRLREPTYEQYF. In nucleotides, the CDR3 is TGTGCCATCGGGCGACTCCGCGAGCCTACCTACGAGCAGTACTTC.

The chain employs TRBV11-3 and TRBJ2-2, with TRBD2 matching 8 bases. Germline assignment: CDR1 SGHNT and CDR2 YENEEA. This CDR3 has 16 amino acids. The V segment lost 10 bases and the J segment 3 bases; nucleotides outside the gene matches: 13. CDR3 coding DNA: TGTGCCAACAGTCCCCGGGTAGCGGGATACACCGGGGAGCTGTTTTTT. Its translation: CANSPRVAGYTGELFF.

The chain recombines TRBV5-6 with TRBJ1-1; D remains ambiguous. The V gene lost 8 bases and the J gene lost 0 bases, with 17 bases spanning the gap. Germline V gene lookup returns CDR1 SGHDT and CDR2 YYEEEE. This CDR3 is 15 amino acids long. CDR3: CARSAWGIMNTEAFF. In DNA form, the CDR3 reads TGTGCCAGGAGCGCATGGGGAATCATGAACACTGAAGCTTTCTTT.

A note on this clonotype: An end of the junction differs from the germline gene, which may be a read error. J is TRBJ2-1 and V is TRBV11-2; TRBD1 or TRBD2 may be the D gene (5 bases each). The CDR3 has 12 residues. Looked up from germline, CDR1 is SGHAT and CDR2 is FQNNGV. The DNA for the CDR3 is TGTGCCGGCAGCTTAGAGAAGGGGAGTCAGTTCTTC. It translates to CAGSLEKGSQFF.

This chain connects TRBV28 to TRBJ2-3; a weak D match, TRBD2 (7 bases). Germline assignment: CDR1 MDHEN and CDR2 SYDVKM. This CDR3 region has 15 residues. V was clipped by 3 bases and J by 4 bases, with 14 bases between them. CDR3 in DNA: TGTGCCAGCAGTTTGGGAGGGGGGGTGCCAGATACGCAGTATTTT. It yields the protein CASSLGGGVPDTQYF.

Relative to its sample, this clonotype is medium-sized. The rearrangement uses TRBV11-1 and TRBJ1-1; D is unresolved. Germline values: CDR1 SGHAT, CDR2 FQDESV (reference sequence). The CDR3 runs 13 residues. Trimming shortened V by 3 bases and J by 0 bases, and 5 bases separated the two germline ends. The CDR3 loop reads CASSLHLNTEAFF. CDR3 nucleotide sequence: TGTGCCAGCAGCTTGCATTTGAACACTGAAGCTTTCTTT. Full variable domain (missing parts from reference TRBV11-1 and TRBJ1-1): EAEVAQSPRYKITEKSQAVAFWCDPISGHATLYWYRQILGQGPELLVQFQDESVVDDSQLPKDRFSAERLKGVDSTLKIQPAELGDSAMYLCASSLHLNTEAFFGQGTRLTVV.

V gene TRBV6-2 or TRBV6-3 combines with J gene TRBJ2-7, with D uncertain. Trimming removed 5 bases from V and 8 bases from J, with 16 bases in between. Germline V gene sequence: CDR1 MNHEY, CDR2 SVGEGT. CDR3 length: 13 amino acids. CDR3 nucleotide sequence: TGTGCCAGCAGTCGGGCCCGATTGGGGAAGCAGTACTTC. Translating gives CASSRARLGKQYF.

This clonotype has at least ten counts. This chain links TRBV6-1 with TRBJ2-3; TRBD2 aligns across 9 bases. Trimming at V came to 8 bases and at J to 5 bases, leaving 11 bases not matched to a gene. The CDR3 consists of 15 residues. Germline CDR1 MNHNS, CDR2 SASEGT. In DNA, the CDR3 is TGTGCCAGCCAACTTAGCGGGAGTGACGGAGATACGCAGTATTTT. This gives the protein CASQLSGSDGDTQYF.